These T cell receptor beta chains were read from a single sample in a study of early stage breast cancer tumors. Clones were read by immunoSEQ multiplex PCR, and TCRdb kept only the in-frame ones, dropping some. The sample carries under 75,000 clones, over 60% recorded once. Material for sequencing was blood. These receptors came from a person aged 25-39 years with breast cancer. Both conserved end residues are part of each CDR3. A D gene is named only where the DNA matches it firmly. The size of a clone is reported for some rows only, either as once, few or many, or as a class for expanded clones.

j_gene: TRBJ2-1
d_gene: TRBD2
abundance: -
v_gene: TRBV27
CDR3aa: CASSFSLAGAYNEQFF
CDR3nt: TGTGCCAGCAGTTTCAGTCTAGCGGGGGCCTACAATGAGCAGTTCTTC

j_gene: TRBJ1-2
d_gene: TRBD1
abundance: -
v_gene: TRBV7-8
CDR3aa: CASSPPTGGLPYGYTF
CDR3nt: TGTGCCAGCAGCCCTCCAACAGGGGGCCTACCCTATGGCTACACCTTC

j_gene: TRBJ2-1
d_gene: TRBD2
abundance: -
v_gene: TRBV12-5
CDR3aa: CASGPGLAYNEQFF
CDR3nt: TGTGCTAGTGGGCCGGGACTAGCCTACAATGAGCAGTTCTTC

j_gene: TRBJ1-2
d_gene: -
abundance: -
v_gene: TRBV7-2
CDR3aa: CASNLNSGSNYGYTF
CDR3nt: TGTGCCAGCAACCTGAACTCGGGGAGCAACTATGGCTACACCTTC

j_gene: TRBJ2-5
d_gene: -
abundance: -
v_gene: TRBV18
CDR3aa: CASSPPGTQYF
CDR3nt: TGTGCCAGCTCACCACCGGGGACCCAGTACTTC

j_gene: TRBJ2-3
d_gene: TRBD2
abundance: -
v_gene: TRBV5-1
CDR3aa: CASSRGGSPGTDTQYF
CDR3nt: TGCGCCAGCAGCCGGGGGGGCTCACCCGGCACAGATACGCAGTATTTT

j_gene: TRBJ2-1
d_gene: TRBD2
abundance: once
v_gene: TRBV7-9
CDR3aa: CASTMIGTRNEQFF
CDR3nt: TGTGCCAGCACTATGATCGGGACTAGGAATGAGCAGTTCTTC

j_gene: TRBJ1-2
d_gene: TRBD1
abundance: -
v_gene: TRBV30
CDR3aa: CAWRGTGVRSGYTF
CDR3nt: TGTGCCTGGAGGGGGACAGGGGTTCGCTCTGGCTACACCTTC

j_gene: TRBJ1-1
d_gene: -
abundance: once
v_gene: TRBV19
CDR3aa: CASSSTPTTTEAFF
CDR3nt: TGTGCCAGTAGTTCGACACCGACAACGACTGAAGCTTTCTTT

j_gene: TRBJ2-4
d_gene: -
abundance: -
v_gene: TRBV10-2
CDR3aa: CASSEAQGNIQYF
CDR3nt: TGCGCCAGCAGTGAAGCACAGGGAAACATTCAGTACTTC

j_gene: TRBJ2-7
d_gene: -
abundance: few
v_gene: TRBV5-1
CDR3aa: CASSLDYEQYF
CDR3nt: TGCGCCAGCAGCTTGGACTACGAGCAGTACTTC

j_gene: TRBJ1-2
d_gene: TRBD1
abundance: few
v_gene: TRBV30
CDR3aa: CAWSEILTGKGYTF
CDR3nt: TGTGCCTGGAGCGAGATACTGACAGGGAAAGGCTACACCTTC

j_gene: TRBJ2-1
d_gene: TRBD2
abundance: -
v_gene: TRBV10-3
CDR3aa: CAISGTSGSWDEQFF
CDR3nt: TGTGCCATCAGTGGGACTAGCGGTTCATGGGATGAGCAGTTCTTC

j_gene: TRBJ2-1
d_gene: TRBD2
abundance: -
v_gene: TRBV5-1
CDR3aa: CASTSGLAGYNEQFF
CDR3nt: TGCGCCAGCACAAGTGGACTAGCGGGCTACAATGAGCAGTTCTTC

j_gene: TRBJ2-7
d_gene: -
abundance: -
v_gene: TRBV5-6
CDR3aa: CASSFGGTSSYEQYF
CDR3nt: TGTGCCAGCAGCTTTGGGGGGACCAGCTCCTACGAGCAGTACTTC

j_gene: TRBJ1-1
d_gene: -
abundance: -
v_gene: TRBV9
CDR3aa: CASSVAEYTEAFF
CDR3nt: TGTGCCAGCAGCGTAGCGGAATACACTGAAGCTTTCTTT

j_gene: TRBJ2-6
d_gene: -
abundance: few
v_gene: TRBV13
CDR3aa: CASSLLDGANVLTF
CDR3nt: TGTGCCAGCAGCTTATTAGATGGGGCCAACGTCCTGACTTTC

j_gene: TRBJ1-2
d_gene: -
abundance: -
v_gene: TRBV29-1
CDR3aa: CSVEKGDGFGYTF
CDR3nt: TGCAGCGTTGAAAAGGGTGATGGCTTTGGCTACACCTTC

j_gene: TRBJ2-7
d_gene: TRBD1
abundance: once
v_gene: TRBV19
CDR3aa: CASSIDRGHYEQYF
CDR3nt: TGTGCCAGTAGTATCGACAGGGGACACTACGAGCAGTACTTC

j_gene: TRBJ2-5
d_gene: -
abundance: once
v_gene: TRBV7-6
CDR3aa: CASSLVGETQYF
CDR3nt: TGTGCCAGCAGCTTAGTGGGGGAGACCCAGTACTTC

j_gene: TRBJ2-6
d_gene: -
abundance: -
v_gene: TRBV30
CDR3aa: CAWSVRDRYLSGANVLTF
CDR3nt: TGTGCCTGGAGTGTACGGGACCGCTACCTCTCTGGGGCCAACGTCCTGACTTTC

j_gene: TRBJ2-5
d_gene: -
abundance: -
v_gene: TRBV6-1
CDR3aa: CASSEGSWRAGTQETQYF
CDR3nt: TGTGCCAGCAGTGAAGGAAGCTGGCGGGCAGGGACGCAAGAGACCCAGTACTTC

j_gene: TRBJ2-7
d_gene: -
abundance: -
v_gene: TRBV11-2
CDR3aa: CASTSEVSEQYF
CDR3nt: TGTGCCAGCACGTCCGAGGTCTCCGAGCAGTACTTC

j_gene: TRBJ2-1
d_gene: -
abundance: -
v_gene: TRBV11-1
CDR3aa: CASSLTPDRSYNEQFF
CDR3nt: TGTGCCAGCAGCCTTACACCGGATCGGTCCTACAATGAGCAGTTCTTC

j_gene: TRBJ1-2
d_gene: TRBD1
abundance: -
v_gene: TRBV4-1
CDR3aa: CASSQGRGLGYTF
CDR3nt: TGCGCCAGCAGCCAAGGCAGGGGGCTTGGCTACACCTTC

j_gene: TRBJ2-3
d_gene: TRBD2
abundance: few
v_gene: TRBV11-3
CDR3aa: CASSPGLAGSSTDTQYF
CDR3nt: TGTGCCAGCAGCCCGGGACTAGCGGGTTCCAGCACAGATACGCAGTATTTT

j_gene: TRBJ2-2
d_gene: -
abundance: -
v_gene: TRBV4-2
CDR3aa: CASSQDSNTGELFF
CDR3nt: TGTGCCAGCAGCCAAGACAGCAACACCGGGGAGCTGTTTTTT

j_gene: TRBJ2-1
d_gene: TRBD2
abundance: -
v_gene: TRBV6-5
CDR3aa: CASSYRREGRNEQFF
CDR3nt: TGTGCCAGCAGTTACAGGCGGGAGGGTAGAAATGAGCAGTTCTTC

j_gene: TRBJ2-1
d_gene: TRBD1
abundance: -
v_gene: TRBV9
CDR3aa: CASSTGQGAILSNEQFF
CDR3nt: TGTGCCAGCAGCACCGGACAGGGGGCGATTTTGTCTAATGAGCAGTTCTTC

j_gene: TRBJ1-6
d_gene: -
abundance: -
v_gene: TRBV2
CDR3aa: CASSGGRDSPLHF
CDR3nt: TGTGCCAGCAGTGGGGGGAGAGATTCACCCCTCCACTTT

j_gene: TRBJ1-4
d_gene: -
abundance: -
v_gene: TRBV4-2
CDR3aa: CASSPRAARGEKLFF
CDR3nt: TGTGCCAGCAGCCCCCGCGCCGCCCGAGGTGAAAAACTGTTTTTT

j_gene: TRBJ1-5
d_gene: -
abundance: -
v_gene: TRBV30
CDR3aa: CAWSVLGGGGRQPQHF
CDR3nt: TGTGCCTGGAGTGTACTAGGAGGGGGGGGGCGACAGCCCCAGCATTTT

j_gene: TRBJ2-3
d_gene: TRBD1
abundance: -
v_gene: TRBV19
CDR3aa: CASRDREITQYF
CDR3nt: TGTGCCAGTAGAGACAGGGAGATTACGCAGTATTTT

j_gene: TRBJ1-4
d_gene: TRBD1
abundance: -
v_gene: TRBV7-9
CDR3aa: CASSQQGTEKLFF
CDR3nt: TGTGCCAGCAGCCAACAGGGGACTGAAAAACTGTTTTTT

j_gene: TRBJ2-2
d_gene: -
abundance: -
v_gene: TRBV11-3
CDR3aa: CASSLVSGTGELFF
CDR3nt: TGTGCCAGCAGCTTAGTATCGGGCACCGGGGAGCTGTTTTTT

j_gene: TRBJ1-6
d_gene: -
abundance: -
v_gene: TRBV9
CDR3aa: CASSPHLPNSPLHF
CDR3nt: TGTGCCAGCAGCCCCCATTTACCTAATTCACCCCTCCACTTT

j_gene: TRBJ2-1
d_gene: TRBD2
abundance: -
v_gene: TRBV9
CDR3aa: CASSGGGGRAMNEQFF
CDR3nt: TGTGCCAGCAGCGGTGGAGGCGGGAGGGCTATGAATGAGCAGTTCTTC

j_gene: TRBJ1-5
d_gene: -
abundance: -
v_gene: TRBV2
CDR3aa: CASSGLGGEAQPQHF
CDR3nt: TGTGCCAGCAGTGGACTTGGAGGGGAGGCTCAGCCCCAGCATTTT

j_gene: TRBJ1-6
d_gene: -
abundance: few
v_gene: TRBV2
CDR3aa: CASSEDINNSPLHF
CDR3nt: TGTGCCAGCAGTGAAGACATTAATAATTCACCCCTCCACTTT

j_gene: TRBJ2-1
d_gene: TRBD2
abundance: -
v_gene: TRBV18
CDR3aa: CASSSGLAGVYEQFF
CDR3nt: TGTGCCAGCTCATCAGGACTAGCGGGAGTATATGAGCAGTTCTTC

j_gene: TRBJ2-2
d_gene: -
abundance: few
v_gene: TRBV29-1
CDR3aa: CSVDLQHDNTGELFF
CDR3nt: TGCAGCGTTGACCTACAGCACGATAACACCGGGGAGCTGTTTTTT

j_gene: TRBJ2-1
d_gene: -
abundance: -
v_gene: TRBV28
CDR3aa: CASSLGRGYYNEQFF
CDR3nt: TGTGCCAGCAGTTTGGGCCGGGGTTACTACAATGAGCAGTTCTTC

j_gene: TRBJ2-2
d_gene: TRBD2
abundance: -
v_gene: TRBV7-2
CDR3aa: CASSLSGRAAGELFF
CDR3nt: TGTGCCAGCAGTCTTAGCGGGAGGGCCGCCGGGGAGCTGTTTTTT

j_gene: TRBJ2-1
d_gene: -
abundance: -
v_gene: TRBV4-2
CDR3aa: CASSQARVGLYNEQFF
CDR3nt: TGTGCCAGCAGCCAAGCTAGGGTTGGACTGTACAATGAGCAGTTCTTC

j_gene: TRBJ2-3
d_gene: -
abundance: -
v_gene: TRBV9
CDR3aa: CASSLQGLSTDTQYF
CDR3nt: TGTGCCAGCTCGTTACAGGGATTGTCCACAGATACGCAGTATTTT

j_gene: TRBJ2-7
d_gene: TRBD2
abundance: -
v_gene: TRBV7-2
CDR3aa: CASSQTSGGSSYEQYF
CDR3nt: TGTGCCAGCAGCCAAACTAGCGGGGGCAGCTCCTACGAGCAGTACTTC

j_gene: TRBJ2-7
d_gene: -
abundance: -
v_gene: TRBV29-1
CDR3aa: CSVRTHEQYF
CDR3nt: TGCAGCGTTCGTACCCACGAGCAGTACTTC

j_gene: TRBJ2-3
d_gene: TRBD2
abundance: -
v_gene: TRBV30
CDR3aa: CACSGRAGGADTQYF
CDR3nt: TGTGCCTGTAGCGGGAGGGCCGGTGGCGCAGATACGCAGTATTTT

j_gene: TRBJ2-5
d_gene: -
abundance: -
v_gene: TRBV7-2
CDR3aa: CASSLDLGLIETQYF
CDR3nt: TGTGCCAGCAGCTTAGATCTGGGGTTGATAGAGACCCAGTACTTC